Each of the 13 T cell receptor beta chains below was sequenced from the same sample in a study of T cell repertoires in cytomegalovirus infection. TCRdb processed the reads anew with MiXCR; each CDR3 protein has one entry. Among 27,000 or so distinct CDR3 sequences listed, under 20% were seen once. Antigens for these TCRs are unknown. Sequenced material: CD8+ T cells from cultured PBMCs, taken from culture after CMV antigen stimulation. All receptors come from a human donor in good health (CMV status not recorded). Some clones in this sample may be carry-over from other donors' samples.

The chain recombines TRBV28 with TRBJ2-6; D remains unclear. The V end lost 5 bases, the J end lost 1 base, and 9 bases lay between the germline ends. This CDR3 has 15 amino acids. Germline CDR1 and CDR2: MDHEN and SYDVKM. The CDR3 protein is CASSAFKSGANVLTF. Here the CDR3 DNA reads TGTGCCAGCAGTGCCTTTAAGTCTGGGGCCAACGTCCTGACTTTC.

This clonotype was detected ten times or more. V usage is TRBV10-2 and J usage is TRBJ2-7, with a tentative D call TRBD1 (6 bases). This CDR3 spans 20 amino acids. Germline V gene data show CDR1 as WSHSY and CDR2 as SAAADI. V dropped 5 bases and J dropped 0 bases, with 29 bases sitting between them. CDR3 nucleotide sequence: TGCGCCAGCAGTCGGTGGGTTCGCAGGGGCAACTTCGCCTTCTCCTACGAGCAGTACTTC. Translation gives CASSRWVRRGNFAFSYEQYF.

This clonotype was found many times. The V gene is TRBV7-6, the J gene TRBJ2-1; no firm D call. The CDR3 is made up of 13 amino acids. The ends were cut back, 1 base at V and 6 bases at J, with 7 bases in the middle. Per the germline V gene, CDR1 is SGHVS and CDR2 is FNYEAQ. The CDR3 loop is CASSLGRANEQFF. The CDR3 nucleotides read TGTGCCAGCAGCTTAGGCCGGGCCAATGAGCAGTTCTTC.

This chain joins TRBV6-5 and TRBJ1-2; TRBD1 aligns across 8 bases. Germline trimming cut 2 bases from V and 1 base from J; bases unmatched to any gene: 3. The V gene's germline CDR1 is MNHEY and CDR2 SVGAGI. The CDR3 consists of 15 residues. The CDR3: CASSYGQGNNYGYTF. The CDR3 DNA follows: TGTGCCAGCAGTTACGGACAGGGAAATAACTATGGCTACACCTTC.

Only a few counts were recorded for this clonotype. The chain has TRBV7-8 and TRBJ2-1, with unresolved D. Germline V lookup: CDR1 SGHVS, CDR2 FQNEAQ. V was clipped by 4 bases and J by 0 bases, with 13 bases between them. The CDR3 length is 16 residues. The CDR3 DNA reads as TGTGCCAGCAGCTACTCCGAGGATAGCTCCTACAATGAGCAGTTCTTC. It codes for CASSYSEDSSYNEQFF.

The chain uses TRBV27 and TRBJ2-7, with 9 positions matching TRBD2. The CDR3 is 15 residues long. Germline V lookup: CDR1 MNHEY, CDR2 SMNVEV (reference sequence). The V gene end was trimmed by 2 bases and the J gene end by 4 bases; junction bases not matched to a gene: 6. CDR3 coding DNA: TGTGCCAGCAGTTTAAAAGCGGGAGGAAAGTACGAGCAGTACTTC. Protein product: CASSLKAGGKYEQYF.

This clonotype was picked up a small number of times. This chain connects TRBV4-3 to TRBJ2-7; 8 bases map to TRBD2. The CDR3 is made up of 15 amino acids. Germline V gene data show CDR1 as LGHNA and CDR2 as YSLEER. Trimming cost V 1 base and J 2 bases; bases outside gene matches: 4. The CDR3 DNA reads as TGCGCCAGCAGCCAAGTCAGCGGGGGCGCCTACGAGCAGTACTTC. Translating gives CASSQVSGGAYEQYF.

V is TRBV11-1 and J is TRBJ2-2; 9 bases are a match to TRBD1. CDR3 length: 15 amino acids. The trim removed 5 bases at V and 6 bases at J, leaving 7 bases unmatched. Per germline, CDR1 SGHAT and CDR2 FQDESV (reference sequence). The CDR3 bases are TGTGCCAGCAGCACAAGGACAGGGGAGTCCGGGGAGCTGTTTTTT. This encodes CASSTRTGESGELFF.

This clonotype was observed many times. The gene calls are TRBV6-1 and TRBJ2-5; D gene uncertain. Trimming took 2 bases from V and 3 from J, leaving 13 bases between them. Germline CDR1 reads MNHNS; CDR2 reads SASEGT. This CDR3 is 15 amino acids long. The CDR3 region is CASSEYQGLKETQYF. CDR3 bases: TGTGCCAGCAGTGAATACCAAGGCCTCAAAGAGACCCAGTACTTC.

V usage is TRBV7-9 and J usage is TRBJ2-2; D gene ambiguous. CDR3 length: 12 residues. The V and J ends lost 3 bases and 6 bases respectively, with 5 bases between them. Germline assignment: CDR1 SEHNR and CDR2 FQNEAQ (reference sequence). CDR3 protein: CASSLSAGELFF. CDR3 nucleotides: TGTGCCAGCAGCTTGAGTGCCGGGGAGCTGTTTTTT.

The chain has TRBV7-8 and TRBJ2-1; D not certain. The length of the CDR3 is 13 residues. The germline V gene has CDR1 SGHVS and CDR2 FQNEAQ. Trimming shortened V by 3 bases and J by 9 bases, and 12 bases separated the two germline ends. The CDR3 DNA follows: TGTGCCAGCAGCTTCGGTTACCGAGGTGAGCAGTTCTTC. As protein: CASSFGYRGEQFF.

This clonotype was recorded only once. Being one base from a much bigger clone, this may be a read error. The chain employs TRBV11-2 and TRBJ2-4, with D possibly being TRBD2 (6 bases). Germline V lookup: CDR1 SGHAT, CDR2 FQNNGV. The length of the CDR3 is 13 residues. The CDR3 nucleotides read TGTGTCAGCACCCGCGGGGTACAAAACATTCAGTACTTC. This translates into CVSTRGVQNIQYF.

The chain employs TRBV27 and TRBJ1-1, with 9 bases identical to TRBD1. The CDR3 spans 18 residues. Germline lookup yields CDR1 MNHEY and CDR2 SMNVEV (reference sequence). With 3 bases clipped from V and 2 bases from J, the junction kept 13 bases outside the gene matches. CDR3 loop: CASSFQLPGQGTNTEAFF. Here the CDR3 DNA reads TGTGCCAGCAGTTTTCAACTACCGGGACAGGGAACCAACACTGAAGCTTTCTTT.